One sample yielded the 24 T cell receptor beta chains listed below, sequenced in a study of spatial heterogeneity in lung cancer. The time point denotes: sample taken at primary tumor resection. MiXCR was run by TCRdb on the 5' RACE reads, yielding one entry per CDR3 protein. The sample lists under 6,500 distinct CDR3 sequences; around 4.3% were seen once. The sample was normal lung tissue next to the tumor, taken at surgery. Every receptor here comes from a male donor with early-stage non-small cell lung cancer.

This clonotype showed up just a few times. V is TRBV10-3 and J is TRBJ2-1; the D gene is possibly TRBD2 (6 bases). The CDR3 loop spans 13 amino acids. CDR1 and CDR2 (germline): ENHRY, SYGVKD. V was pared by 10 bases and J by 4 bases, with 14 bases between. The CDR3 protein is CASVGLLYNEQFF. In nucleotides, the CDR3 is TGTGCCAGCGTGGGACTCCTGTACAATGAGCAGTTCTTC.

In this sample, this clonotype turned up many times. For the CDR3, the DNA is TGCGCCAGCAGTCACCCGAGGGCGGCAGATACGCAGTATTTT. It is translated as CASSHPRAADTQYF. This chain connects TRBV23-1 to TRBJ2-3; D is perhaps TRBD2 (5 bases). TRBV23-1 is annotated as an ORF whose role is uncertain. The CDR3 runs to 14 residues. Trimming took off 3 bases at V and 4 bases at J, with 11 bases between the two ends.

This CDR3 reads CASSPGAEYSNQPQHF. CDR3 sequence (DNA): TGTGCCAGCAGTCCGGGAGCCGAATATAGCAATCAGCCCCAGCATTTT. The V gene is TRBV12-3 or TRBV12-4, the J gene TRBJ1-5; unclear D gene. This CDR3 has 16 amino acids. Trimming shortened V by 5 bases and J by 0 bases, and 14 bases separated the two germline ends.

This clonotype rates as large. The CDR3 is CASSPVGTWFHSPLHF. CDR3 bases: TGTGCCAGCAGTCCGGTAGGGACTTGGTTTCATTCACCCCTCCACTTT. This chain links TRBV27 with TRBJ1-6; possibly TRBD1 for D (5 bases). Trimming left V 5 bases short and J 8 bases short, with 19 bases between. CDR1 MNHEY and CDR2 SMNVEV come from the germline V gene (reference sequence). The CDR3 loop spans 16 amino acids.

The chain links TRBV7-9 to TRBJ2-7; tentative D call: TRBD2 (6 bases). There are 13 residues in the CDR3. Germline V lookup: CDR1 SEHNR, CDR2 FQNEAQ (reference sequence). Deletions cut 5 bases from V and 2 bases from J, with 10 bases between. The CDR3 DNA follows: TGTGCCAGCAGCGCGGAGGGAACCTACGAGCAGTACTTC. Translation gives CASSAEGTYEQYF.

This clonotype was recorded many times. The chain has TRBV24-1 and TRBJ2-2; D might be TRBD2 (5 bases). The germline V gene has CDR1 KGHDR and CDR2 SFDVKD. The CDR3 has 13 residues. Trimming removed 10 bases at V and 0 bases at J, with 8 bases between. The chain's CDR3 is CATEGSNTGELFF. The CDR3 nucleotides are TGTGCCACTGAGGGCTCGAACACCGGGGAGCTGTTTTTT.

This clonotype was counted at least ten times. This sequence joins TRBV7-6 and TRBJ2-2; TRBD2 matches at 8 bases. V was clipped by 1 base and J by 6 bases; unmatched bases: 7. Germline V lookup: CDR1 SGHVS, CDR2 FNYEAQ. The CDR3 loop spans 16 amino acids. This CDR3 is CASSLVVGRAAGELFF. In DNA form, the CDR3 reads TGTGCCAGCAGCTTAGTGGTCGGGAGGGCCGCCGGGGAGCTGTTTTTT.

About this clonotype: Possible read error: a much larger clone is one base away. This chain connects TRBV7-9 to TRBJ2-1, with 11 bases aligning to TRBD2. Germline assignment: CDR1 SEHNR and CDR2 FQNEAQ (reference sequence). This CDR3 region has 16 residues. The ends lost 4 bases at V and 10 bases at J; junction bases unmatched: 12. The CDR3 DNA is TGTGCCAGCAGCTCCTACGAGGTAGCGGGAGGGCGGGAGCAGTTCTTC. Its protein is CASSSYEVAGGREQFF.

This clonotype came up many times. The chain recombines TRBV1 with TRBJ2-5; the table calls TRBD1, which could not be checked here. TRBV1 is assigned pseudogene status. CDR3 length: 13 amino acids. CDR3 DNA sequence: TGCACCAGCAACCAACAGGGTGTCGAGACCCAGTACTTC. It translates to CTSNQQGVETQYF.

The rearrangement uses TRBV7-3 and TRBJ2-1, with D perhaps assigned TRBD1 or TRBD2 (5 bases each). This CDR3 spans 13 amino acids. Trimming took off 5 bases at V and 5 bases at J, with 10 bases between the two ends. CDR1 and CDR2 (germline): SGHTA, FQGTGA. The chain's CDR3 is CASSGGRHNEQFF. The DNA for the CDR3 is TGTGCCAGCAGCGGGGGACGCCACAATGAGCAGTTCTTC.

This clonotype was detected many times. The genes are TRBV2 and TRBJ2-7, with 10 bases fitting TRBD2. The CDR3 consists of 14 residues. The germline CDR1 and CDR2 sequences are SNHLY and FYNNEI. Trimming at V came to 5 bases and at J to 2 bases, leaving 3 bases not matched to a gene. CDR3 sequence (DNA): TGTGCCAGCAGTTCTAGCGGGGGCCCCTACGAGCAGTACTTC. Translation: CASSSSGGPYEQYF.

This clonotype was found many times. The chain joins TRBV6-1 to TRBJ2-3; no firm D call. V was clipped by 7 bases and J by 0 bases, with 14 bases between them. The CDR3 runs to 15 residues. Germline V CDR1 and CDR2: MNHNS, SASEGT. The CDR3 DNA follows: TGTGCCAGCAAATCGGACCTTGGGAGCACAGATACGCAGTATTTT. Protein product: CASKSDLGSTDTQYF.

In its sample, this clonotype is medium-sized (0.01 to 0.1%). This chain connects TRBV18 to TRBJ2-3; 7 bases fit TRBD1. Germline CDR1 and CDR2: KGHSH and LQKENI. The CDR3 spans 14 residues. The V and J ends lost 3 bases and 2 bases, in that order; junction bases with no gene match: 2. The chain's CDR3 is CASSPDRATDTQYF. The CDR3 region has the DNA TGTGCCAGCTCACCCGACAGGGCCACAGATACGCAGTATTTT. Together with reference TRBV18 and TRBJ2-3, the CDR3 gives the full variable domain: NAGVMQNPRHLVRRRGQEARLRCSPMKGHSHVYWYRQLPEEGLKFMVYLQKENIIDESGMPKERFSAEFPKEGPSILRIQQVVRGDSAAYFCASSPDRATDTQYFGPGTRLTVL.

The J gene is TRBJ1-6, the V gene TRBV20-1; 7 bases map to TRBD1. Germline V CDR1 and CDR2: DFQATT, SNEGSKA (reference sequence). This CDR3 is 14 amino acids long. Trimming at V came to 2 bases and at J to 7 bases, leaving 5 bases not matched to a gene. CDR3 loop: CSARLTGENSPLHF. In nucleotides, the CDR3 is TGCAGTGCTAGACTAACAGGGGAGAATTCACCCCTCCACTTT.

V usage is TRBV7-8 and J usage is TRBJ1-5; D not resolved. V gave up 2 bases and J gave up 0 bases, with 8 bases separating them. The germline V gene encodes CDR1 SGHVS and CDR2 FQNEAQ. This CDR3 region has 15 residues. This chain's CDR3 is CASSLTQNSNQPQHF. The CDR3 bases are TGTGCCAGCAGCTTAACACAGAATAGCAATCAGCCCCAGCATTTT.

In its sample, this clonotype was seen many times. This rearrangement joins TRBV12-3 or TRBV12-4 to TRBJ1-6; unclear D gene. CDR3 length: 13 residues. Trimming removed 8 bases at V and 10 bases at J, with 15 bases between. CDR3 protein: CASSADHRSPLHF. The CDR3, as DNA: TGTGCCAGCTCCGCGGACCATCGGTCACCCCTCCACTTT.

This clonotype was seen at least ten times. This chain uses TRBV28 with TRBJ2-2; D is undetermined. Germline loops: CDR1 MDHEN, CDR2 SYDVKM. The CDR3 loop spans 12 amino acids. Trimming took off 6 bases at V and 6 bases at J, with 8 bases between the two ends. The CDR3 spells CASREGAGELFF. The CDR3 coding sequence is TGTGCCAGCAGGGAAGGTGCCGGGGAGCTGTTTTTT. The variable domain in full, completed from reference TRBV28 and TRBJ2-2, reads DVKVTQSSRYLVKRTGEKVFLECVQDMDHENMFWYRQDPGLGLRLIYFSYDVKMKEKGDIPEGYSVSREKKERFSLILESASTNQTSMYLCASREGAGELFFGEGSRLTVL.

This clonotype was seen many times. The rearrangement joins TRBV20-1 to TRBJ2-4, with D perhaps assigned TRBD1 or TRBD2 (6 bases each). Trimming removed 0 bases from V and 0 bases from J, with 12 bases in between. CDR3 length: 16 amino acids. CDR1 and CDR2 (germline): DFQATT, SNEGSKA (reference sequence). The CDR3 loop reads CSARDNGGSAKNIQYF. The CDR3 DNA reads as TGCAGTGCTAGAGATAACGGGGGCTCAGCCAAAAACATTCAGTACTTC.

This clonotype has a count of ten or more. This chain uses TRBV12-3 or TRBV12-4 with TRBJ2-3; D is possibly TRBD2 (7 bases). This CDR3 has 17 amino acids. Deletions cut 0 bases from V and 1 base from J, with 14 bases between. This chain's CDR3 is CASSLAIRGGGTDTQYF. As DNA, the CDR3 is TGTGCCAGCAGTTTAGCGATAAGGGGGGGAGGCACAGATACGCAGTATTTT.

In its sample, this clonotype was seen many times. The chain uses TRBV6-5 and TRBJ2-7; 9 bases match TRBD2. Unmatched junction bases numbered 6, after V lost 0 bases and J lost 6 bases. The length of the CDR3 is 15 residues. The germline gives CDR1 MNHEY, CDR2 SVGAGI. As DNA, the CDR3 is TGTGCCAGCAGTTACTCGGAAGCGGGGGGTGCCGAGCAGTACTTC. Translated: CASSYSEAGGAEQYF.

There are many counts of this clonotype. This sequence joins TRBV7-9 and TRBJ2-2; maybe TRBD2 (7 bases). The CDR3 loop spans 17 amino acids. Per the germline V gene, CDR1 is SEHNR and CDR2 is FQNEAQ (reference sequence). The V gene lost 9 bases and the J gene lost 4 bases, with 24 bases spanning the gap. The CDR3 region has the DNA TGTGCCAGTAACAGGGCACTAGCGAAAGGGCGCACCGGGGAGCTGTTTTTT. As protein: CASNRALAKGRTGELFF. Filled out from reference TRBV7-9 and TRBJ2-2, the complete variable domain reads DTGVSQNPRHKITKRGQNVTFRCDPISEHNRLYWYRQTLGQGPEFLTYFQNEAQLEKSRLLSDRFSAERPKGSFSTLEIQRTEQGDSAMYLCASNRALAKGRTGELFFGEGSRLTVL.

This clonotype has a count of ten or more. The rearrangement uses TRBV2 and TRBJ2-1; the D is unclear. The CDR3 consists of 12 residues. Germline values: CDR1 SNHLY, CDR2 FYNNEI. Trimming took 7 bases from V and 4 from J, leaving 8 bases between them. The CDR3, as DNA: TGTGCCAGCAATAACGGGTACAATGAGCAGTTCTTC. It specifies CASNNGYNEQFF. Full variable domain (missing parts from reference TRBV2 and TRBJ2-1): EPEVTQTPSHQVTQMGQEVILRCVPISNHLYFYWYRQILGQKVEFLVSFYNNEISEKSEIFDDQFSVERPDGSNFTLKIRSTKLEDSAMYFCASNNGYNEQFFGPGTRLTVL.

This clonotype was seen repeatedly, ten times or more. The genes are TRBV3-1 and TRBJ2-7; D ambiguous. The CDR3 runs 11 residues. Germline V gene lookup returns CDR1 LGHDT and CDR2 YNNKEL (reference sequence). V gave up 1 base and J gave up 5 bases, with 3 bases separating them. In DNA, the CDR3 is TGTGCCAGCAGCCAAGCCCACGAGCAGTACTTC. It encodes CASSQAHEQYF.

This clonotype rates as large (0.1 to 1%). The V gene is TRBV7-6, the J gene TRBJ1-6; D is ambiguous. CDR1 and CDR2 from the germline V gene are SGHVS and FNYEAQ. V lost 0 bases and J 1 base, leaving 10 bases between the germline ends. The CDR3 runs to 17 residues. As DNA, the CDR3 is TGTGCCAGCAGCTTAGCGGGCGGCAGGTCCTATAATTCACCCCTCCACTTT. This translates into CASSLAGGRSYNSPLHF.